This T cell receptor (beta chain) was captured in a study of OX40 agonist ivuxolimab in advanced cancers. General observations from the study: Part of the nonresponder group also had normalized T-cell clonal expansion that was low. The CD4+ and CD8+ T cells in the blood had expanded clonally by week 6 at 0.1 to 3.0 mg/kg.

Turning to this clone: What it binds is not known.

Cycle 7 day 1, cycle 4 day 1, and baseline were the timepoints at which blood was sampled. The junction had 11 bases not matched to a gene; V was cut back by 3 bases and J by 7 bases. This CDR3 region has 17 residues. Germline values: CDR1 SGHTA, CDR2 FQGTGA. Measured with immunoSEQ multiplex PCR; TCRdb has only the in-frame clones, and not every one. Among over 85,000 clones listed, about nine tenths were seen once. This TCR was sampled from an adult with an advanced solid tumor such as melanoma, head and neck, liver or kidney cancer. V usage is TRBV7-3 and J usage is TRBJ2-5; 13 bases match TRBD2. Source: CD4+ or CD8+ T cells sorted from blood, taken in a trial of the OX40 agonist ivuxolimab. This CDR3 reads CASSFGQGLAGSGTQYF. Here the CDR3 DNA reads TGTGCCAGCAGCTTTGGTCAGGGACTAGCGGGGTCAGGGACCCAGTACTTC.